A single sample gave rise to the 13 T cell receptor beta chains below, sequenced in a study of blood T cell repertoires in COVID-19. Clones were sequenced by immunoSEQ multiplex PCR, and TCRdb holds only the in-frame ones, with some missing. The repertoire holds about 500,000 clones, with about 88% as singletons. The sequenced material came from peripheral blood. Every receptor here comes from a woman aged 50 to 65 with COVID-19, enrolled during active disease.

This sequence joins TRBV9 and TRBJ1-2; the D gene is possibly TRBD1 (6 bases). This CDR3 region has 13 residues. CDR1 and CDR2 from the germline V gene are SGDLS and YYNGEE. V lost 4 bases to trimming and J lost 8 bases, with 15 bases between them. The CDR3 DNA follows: TGTGCCAGCAGCCTAGGGGTTGGGGGCGGCTACACCTTC. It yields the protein CASSLGVGGGYTF.

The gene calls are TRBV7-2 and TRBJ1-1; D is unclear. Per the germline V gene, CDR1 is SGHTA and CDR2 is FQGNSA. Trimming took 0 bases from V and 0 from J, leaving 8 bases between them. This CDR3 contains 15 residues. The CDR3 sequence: CASSLAWQMNTEAFF. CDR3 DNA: TGTGCCAGCAGCTTAGCATGGCAGATGAACACTGAAGCTTTCTTT.

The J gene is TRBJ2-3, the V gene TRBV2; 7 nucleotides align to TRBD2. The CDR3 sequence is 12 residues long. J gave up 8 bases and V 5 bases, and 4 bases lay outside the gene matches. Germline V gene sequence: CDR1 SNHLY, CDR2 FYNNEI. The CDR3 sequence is CASSWTSTTQYF. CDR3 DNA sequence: TGTGCCAGCAGTTGGACTAGTACTACGCAGTATTTT.

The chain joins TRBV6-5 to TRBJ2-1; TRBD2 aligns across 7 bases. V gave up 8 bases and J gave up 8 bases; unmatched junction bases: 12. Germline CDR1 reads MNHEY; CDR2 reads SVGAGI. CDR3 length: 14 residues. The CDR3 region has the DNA TGTGCCAGCCCAGCGGGACTAATAGGCGATGAGCAGTTCTTC. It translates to CASPAGLIGDEQFF.

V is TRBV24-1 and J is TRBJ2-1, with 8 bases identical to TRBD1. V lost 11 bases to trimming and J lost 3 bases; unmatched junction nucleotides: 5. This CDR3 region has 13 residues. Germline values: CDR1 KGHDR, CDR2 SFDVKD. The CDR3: CAIQGAVYNEQFF. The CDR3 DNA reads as TGTGCCATTCAGGGGGCGGTCTACAATGAGCAGTTCTTC.

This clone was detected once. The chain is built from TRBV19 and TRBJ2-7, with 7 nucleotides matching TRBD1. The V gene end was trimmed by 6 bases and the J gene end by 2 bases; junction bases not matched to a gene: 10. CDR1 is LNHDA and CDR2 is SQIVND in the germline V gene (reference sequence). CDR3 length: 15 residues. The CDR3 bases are TGTGCCAGTAGAGCGACCGGGACAGCACCCTACGAGCAGTACTTC. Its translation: CASRATGTAPYEQYF.

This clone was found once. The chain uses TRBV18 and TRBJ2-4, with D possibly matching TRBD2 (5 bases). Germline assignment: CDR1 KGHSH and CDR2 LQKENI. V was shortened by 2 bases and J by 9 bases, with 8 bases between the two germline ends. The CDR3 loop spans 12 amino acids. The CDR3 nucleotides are TGTGCCAGCTCACCAGGAGGAACCATTCAGTACTTC. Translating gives CASSPGGTIQYF.

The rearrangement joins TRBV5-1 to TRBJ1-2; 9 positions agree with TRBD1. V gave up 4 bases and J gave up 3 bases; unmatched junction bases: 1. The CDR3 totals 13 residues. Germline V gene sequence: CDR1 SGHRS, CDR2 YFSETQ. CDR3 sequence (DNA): TGCGCCAGCAGCACAGGGGGCGACTATGGCTACACCTTC. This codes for CASSTGGDYGYTF.

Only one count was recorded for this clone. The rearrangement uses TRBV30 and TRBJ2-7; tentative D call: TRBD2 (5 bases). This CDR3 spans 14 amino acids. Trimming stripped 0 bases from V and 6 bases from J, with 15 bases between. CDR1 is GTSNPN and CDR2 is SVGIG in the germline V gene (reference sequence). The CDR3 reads CAWSVDLLGLEQYF. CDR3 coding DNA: TGTGCCTGGAGTGTAGACTTACTAGGGCTCGAGCAGTACTTC.

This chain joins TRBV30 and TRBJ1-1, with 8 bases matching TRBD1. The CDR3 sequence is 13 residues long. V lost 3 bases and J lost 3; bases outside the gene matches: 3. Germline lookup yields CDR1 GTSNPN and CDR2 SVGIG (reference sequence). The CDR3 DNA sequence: TGTGCCTGGAGCGAACAGGGGGACACTGAAGCTTTCTTT. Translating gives CAWSEQGDTEAFF.

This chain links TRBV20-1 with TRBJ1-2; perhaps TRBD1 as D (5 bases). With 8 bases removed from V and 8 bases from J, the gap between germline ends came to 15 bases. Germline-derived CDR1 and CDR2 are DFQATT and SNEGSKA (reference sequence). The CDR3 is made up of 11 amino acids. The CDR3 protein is CSPRGFDGYTF. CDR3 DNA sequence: TGCAGTCCTCGGGGGTTCGACGGCTACACCTTC.

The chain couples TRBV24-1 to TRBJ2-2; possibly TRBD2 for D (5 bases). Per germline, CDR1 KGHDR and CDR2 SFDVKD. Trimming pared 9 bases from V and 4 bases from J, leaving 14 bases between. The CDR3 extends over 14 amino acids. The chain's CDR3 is CATSQEASTGELFF. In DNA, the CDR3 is TGTGCCACCTCTCAGGAGGCCTCCACCGGGGAGCTGTTTTTT.

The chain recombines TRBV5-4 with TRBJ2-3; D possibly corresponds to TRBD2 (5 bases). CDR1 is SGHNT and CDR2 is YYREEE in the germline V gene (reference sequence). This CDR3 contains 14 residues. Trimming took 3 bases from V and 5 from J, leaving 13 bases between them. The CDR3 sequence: CASSSRTGLDTQYF. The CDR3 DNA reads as TGTGCCAGCAGCTCCCGGACTGGTTTAGATACGCAGTATTTT.